Below, 12 T cell receptor beta chains from the same sample are listed, as sequenced in a study of technical replicates of blood from a few donors. This table comes from immunoSEQ multiplex PCR, and its TCRdb copy is limited to in-frame clones, with some not included. The sample records some 96,000 clones, roughly 95% being singletons. Sequencing was carried out using T cells isolated from PBMCs. The source of these receptors is a human donor in good health.

V usage is TRBV29-1 and J usage is TRBJ1-5; D perhaps matches TRBD1 (6 bases). Deletions cut 4 bases from V and 4 bases from J, with 14 bases between. Per germline, CDR1 SQVTM and CDR2 ANQGSEA. This CDR3 spans 14 amino acids. CDR3 nucleotide sequence: TGCAGCGTTGCCTTCGACAGGCCTAATCAGCCCCAGCATTTT. Its protein is CSVAFDRPNQPQHF.

This chain links TRBV7-8 with TRBJ2-7; D not resolved. Germline CDR1 reads SGHVS; CDR2 reads FQNEAQ. This CDR3 has 13 amino acids. The ends were cut back, 2 bases at V and 4 bases at J, with 9 bases in the middle. The CDR3 coding sequence is TGTGCCAGCAGCTTATACAGCAAATACGAGCAGTACTTC. Translating it yields CASSLYSKYEQYF.

The chain recombines TRBV10-3 with TRBJ2-3; a possible D gene is TRBD2 (5 bases). With 4 bases removed from V and 0 bases from J, the gap between germline ends came to 8 bases. This CDR3 is built from 14 residues. Germline CDR1 reads ENHRY; CDR2 reads SYGVKD. CDR3 sequence reads: CAISVGGSTDTQYF. The CDR3 DNA reads TGTGCCATCAGTGTGGGCGGGAGCACAGATACGCAGTATTTT.

The chain uses TRBV2 and TRBJ1-4; D unclear. The germline V and J ends were trimmed by 4 bases and 0 bases, with 12 bases remaining between them. Per the germline V gene, CDR1 is SNHLY and CDR2 is FYNNEI. This CDR3 contains 16 residues. The CDR3 here is CASSGVGGATNEKLFF. The CDR3 coding sequence is TGTGCCAGCAGTGGGGTGGGAGGCGCAACTAATGAAAAACTGTTTTTT. Together with reference TRBV2 and TRBJ1-4, the CDR3 gives the full variable domain: EPEVTQTPSHQVTQMGQEVILRCVPISNHLYFYWYRQILGQKVEFLVSFYNNEISEKSEIFDDQFSVERPDGSNFTLKIRSTKLEDSAMYFCASSGVGGATNEKLFFGSGTQLSVL.

V gene TRBV28 combines with J gene TRBJ2-2; weak D call: TRBD2 (6 bases). The CDR3 sequence is 20 residues long. Germline V lookup: CDR1 MDHEN, CDR2 SYDVKM. V was shortened by 2 bases and J by 4 bases, with 26 bases between the two germline ends. The CDR3 coding sequence is TGTGCCAGCAGTTTAGGACCGAGTGGAGGGAGGATTACGGGCACCGGGGAGCTGTTTTTT. Translated: CASSLGPSGGRITGTGELFF. The whole variable domain, filled in from reference TRBV28 and TRBJ2-2, reads DVKVTQSSRYLVKRTGEKVFLECVQDMDHENMFWYRQDPGLGLRLIYFSYDVKMKEKGDIPEGYSVSREKKERFSLILESASTNQTSMYLCASSLGPSGGRITGTGELFFGEGSRLTVL.

As DNA, the CDR3 is TGTGCCAGCACTCGAAGAGGGTTGCGTGGAGACAATGAGCAGTTCTTC. Its protein is CASTRRGLRGDNEQFF. The chain couples TRBV28 to TRBJ2-1, with D possibly matching TRBD2 (5 bases). Germline V gene lookup returns CDR1 MDHEN and CDR2 SYDVKM. With 7 bases removed from V and 5 bases from J, the gap between germline ends came to 21 bases. This CDR3 has 16 amino acids.

J is TRBJ1-4 and V is TRBV5-1; TRBD1 matches at 9 bases. The CDR3 extends over 15 amino acids. Trimming removed 3 bases from V and 6 bases from J; junction bases left unmatched: 6. CDR1 SGHRS and CDR2 YFSETQ come from the germline V gene. CDR3 sequence (DNA): TGCGCCAGCAGCTGGACAGGGGTTTGGGATGAAAAACTGTTTTTT. Amino acid sequence: CASSWTGVWDEKLFF.

The rearrangement links TRBV28 to TRBJ1-4; D possibly corresponds to TRBD1 (5 bases). This CDR3 has 16 amino acids. Trimming removed 3 bases at V and 0 bases at J, with 11 bases between. Germline CDR1 reads MDHEN; CDR2 reads SYDVKM. The CDR3 DNA reads as TGTGCCAGCAGTTTGTTTGGGGCAGCAACTAATGAAAAACTGTTTTTT. Its translation is CASSLFGAATNEKLFF.

The rearrangement links TRBV19 to TRBJ2-5, with 10 nucleotides matching TRBD2. Per germline, CDR1 LNHDA and CDR2 SQIVND (reference sequence). The V and J ends lost 4 bases and 4 bases, in that order; junction bases with no gene match: 6. This CDR3 region has 15 residues. The CDR3 nucleotides read TGTGCCAGTAGTACCTTAGCGGGAGGTGGAGAGACCCAGTACTTC. This sequence encodes CASSTLAGGGETQYF.

V gene TRBV15 combines with J gene TRBJ2-1, with D maybe TRBD2 (6 bases). Trimming pared 2 bases from V and 2 bases from J, leaving 13 bases between. Germline V gene data show CDR1 as LNHNV and CDR2 as YYDKDF (reference sequence). The CDR3 contains 16 residues. The CDR3 DNA reads as TGTGCCACCAGCAGAAACACTGGAGGGCCCTACAATGAGCAGTTCTTC. Amino acids: CATSRNTGGPYNEQFF.

The chain uses TRBV7-9 and TRBJ1-5, with 7 bases lining up with TRBD1. The V and J ends lost 10 bases and 2 bases, in that order; junction bases with no gene match: 2. CDR1 is SEHNR, CDR2 FQNEAQ, per germline (reference sequence). The CDR3 spans 12 residues. CDR3 coding DNA: TGTGCCACAGGACAGGGCAATCAGCCCCAGCATTTT. Residues: CATGQGNQPQHF.

The chain couples TRBV2 to TRBJ2-5; tentatively, D is TRBD2 (5 bases). This CDR3 has 12 residues. Germline CDR1 SNHLY, CDR2 FYNNEI. Trimming took 7 bases from V and 2 from J, leaving 8 bases between them. In DNA, the CDR3 is TGTGCCAGCATCGGAGGACAAGAGACCCAGTACTTC. Translated, it gives CASIGGQETQYF.